A single sample gave rise to the 23 T cell receptor beta chains below, sequenced in a study of response to subunit inactivated influenza vaccine. MiXCR was run by TCRdb on the RT-PCR reads, yielding one entry per CDR3 protein. The sample has 500,000 to 550,000 distinct CDR3 sequences; approximately 7.6% are singletons. The sequencing here drew on PBMCs from blood, taken around 25 months after vaccination. All receptors come from a man aged 45 to 70 who received an inactivated influenza vaccine.

The chain uses TRBV7-9 and TRBJ2-1; D is uncertain. The CDR3 covers 14 residues. V was cut by 1 base and J by 6 bases, with 10 bases left in between. The germline gives CDR1 SEHNR, CDR2 FQNEAQ (reference sequence). In DNA form, the CDR3 reads TGTGCCAGCAGCTTAGAATGGGCGAGCAATGAGCAGTTCTTC. This sequence encodes CASSLEWASNEQFF. The full variable domain, completed using reference TRBV7-9 and TRBJ2-1, is DTGVSQNPRHKITKRGQNVTFRCDPISEHNRLYWYRQTLGQGPEFLTYFQNEAQLEKSRLLSDRFSAERPKGSFSTLEIQRTEQGDSAMYLCASSLEWASNEQFFGPGTRLTVL.

This chain connects TRBV30 to TRBJ2-4; 8 nucleotides align to TRBD1. Germline V gives CDR1 GTSNPN, CDR2 SVGIG (reference sequence). This CDR3 spans 12 amino acids. V trimming: 0 bases; J trimming: 8 bases; junction bases outside the gene matches: 0. CDR3 amino acids: CAWSVQGDIQYF. The CDR3 nucleotides read TGTGCCTGGAGTGTACAGGGGGACATTCAGTACTTC.

Turning to this clonotype: A read error may account for a junction end that differs from germline. V gene TRBV12-3 or TRBV12-4 combines with J gene TRBJ1-3; D is ambiguous. CDR3 length: 14 residues. The CDR3 region is CASGLATPGNTIYF. The CDR3 DNA reads TGTGCCAGCGGTTTAGCGACACCTGGAAACACCATATATTTT.

This rearrangement joins TRBV10-3 to TRBJ1-4; no definite D call. Per the germline V gene, CDR1 is ENHRY and CDR2 is SYGVKD. Trimming shortened V by 4 bases and J by 1 base, and 10 bases separated the two germline ends. The CDR3 covers 15 residues. The CDR3 is CAISAGTGTNEKLFF. In DNA form, the CDR3 reads TGTGCCATCAGTGCGGGAACGGGAACTAATGAAAAACTGTTTTTT.

This clonotype turned up a few times. The V gene is TRBV12-3 or TRBV12-4, the J gene TRBJ2-5; 12 bases fit TRBD2. The V gene end was trimmed by 6 bases and the J gene end by 5 bases; junction bases not matched to a gene: 7. The CDR3 is 15 residues long. The CDR3 loop reads CASRRLAGEGETQYF. In DNA form, the CDR3 reads TGTGCCAGCAGGAGACTAGCGGGAGAGGGGGAGACCCAGTACTTC.

The chain recombines TRBV3-1 with TRBJ2-1; D gene unclear. Germline loops: CDR1 LGHDT, CDR2 YNNKEL (reference sequence). Trimming took 2 bases from V and 0 from J, leaving 14 bases between them. The CDR3 length is 17 residues. The CDR3 protein is CASSQLPDLRSYNEQFF. As DNA, the CDR3 is TGTGCCAGCAGCCAATTACCGGATTTACGCTCCTACAATGAGCAGTTCTTC.

V gene TRBV6-2 or TRBV6-3 combines with J gene TRBJ2-4, with D tentatively TRBD2 (5 bases). The germline V gene encodes CDR1 MNHEY and CDR2 SVGEGT. The CDR3 is made up of 15 amino acids. V lost 2 bases and J lost 5, with 13 bases in between. The CDR3 region is CASSYRSGPQNIQYF. The CDR3 DNA follows: TGTGCCAGCAGTTACCGCAGCGGCCCCCAAAACATTCAGTACTTC.

The chain joins TRBV20-1 to TRBJ1-1; possible D gene TRBD1, 6 bases. This CDR3 contains 15 residues. Germline loops: CDR1 DFQATT, CDR2 SNEGSKA (reference sequence). V lost 0 bases and J 1 base, leaving 12 bases between the germline ends. CDR3 nucleotide sequence: TGCAGTGCTAGAGATTTATGGGACACGAACACTGAAGCTTTCTTT. Translation: CSARDLWDTNTEAFF.

This clonotype was seen a handful of times. The chain couples TRBV29-1 to TRBJ2-7; D is undetermined. The CDR3 totals 14 residues. Germline V lookup: CDR1 SQVTM, CDR2 ANQGSEA. The V gene lost 2 bases and the J gene lost 2 bases, with 13 bases spanning the gap. The CDR3 nucleotides read TGCAGCGTTGAAACCGGGCCTTTCCCCTACGAGCAGTACTTC. Amino acids: CSVETGPFPYEQYF.

This clonotype was observed at least ten times. The chain is built from TRBV6-6 and TRBJ2-3; TRBD1 might be the D (6 bases). Germline CDR1 MNHNY, CDR2 SVGAGI (reference sequence). The CDR3 spans 13 residues. The germline V and J ends were trimmed by 5 bases and 9 bases, with 15 bases remaining between them. This chain's CDR3 is CASSHENGGTQYF. CDR3 nucleotides: TGTGCCAGCAGTCACGAGAATGGGGGCACGCAGTATTTT.

This clonotype was picked up many times. The chain employs TRBV5-1 and TRBJ1-2; tentative D call: TRBD1 (5 bases). The ends were cut back, 4 bases at V and 4 bases at J, with 23 bases in the middle. CDR1 and CDR2 (germline): SGHRS, YFSETQ. This CDR3 has 17 residues. CDR3 DNA sequence: TGCGCCAGCAGCAAAACTCAAGGAATGACAGAGGTCTATGGCTACACCTTC. Its translation: CASSKTQGMTEVYGYTF.

V gene TRBV6-2 or TRBV6-3 combines with J gene TRBJ2-2, with D maybe TRBD2 (5 bases). The CDR3 consists of 12 residues. Germline V gene data show CDR1 as MNHEY and CDR2 as SVGEGT. V lost 7 bases and J 6 bases, leaving 9 bases between the germline ends. As DNA, the CDR3 is TGTGCCAGCAAGGCGGGTCCCGGGGAGCTGTTTTTT. Protein product: CASKAGPGELFF.

The rearrangement joins TRBV18 to TRBJ2-2, with D unclear. The V end was cut by 2 bases, the J end by 1 base, with 5 bases between. This CDR3 spans 14 amino acids. CDR1 is KGHSH and CDR2 is LQKENI in the germline V gene. CDR3 coding DNA: TGTGCCAGCTCACCAAACCGGAACACCGGGGAGCTGTTTTTT. Its protein is CASSPNRNTGELFF.

This clonotype occurred many times. This sequence joins TRBV6-1 and TRBJ1-4, with D perhaps TRBD1 (5 bases). The germline V and J ends were trimmed by 5 bases and 7 bases, with 20 bases remaining between them. Germline loops: CDR1 MNHNS, CDR2 SASEGT. This CDR3 has 16 residues. This CDR3 is CASSRIQGVGIEKLFF. The CDR3 region has the DNA TGTGCCAGCAGTAGGATTCAGGGAGTGGGGATTGAAAAACTGTTTTTT.

This clonotype was seen a handful of times. This chain links TRBV10-3 with TRBJ1-1; 9 bases agree with TRBD1. This CDR3 has 17 amino acids. Germline CDR1 is ENHRY and CDR2 is SYGVKD. Unmatched junction bases numbered 12, after V lost 2 bases and J lost 5 bases. The CDR3 protein is CAISEHGPGQGGTEAFF. In DNA, the CDR3 is TGTGCCATCAGTGAGCATGGGCCGGGACAGGGAGGGACTGAAGCTTTCTTT.

The V call is TRBV20-1, the J call TRBJ2-3, with 10 bases that match TRBD2. This CDR3 contains 14 residues. V lost 6 bases to trimming and J lost 3 bases; unmatched junction nucleotides: 6. CDR1 DFQATT and CDR2 SNEGSKA come from the germline V gene (reference sequence). The CDR3 coding sequence is TGCAGTGCCAAAAGCGGGGGGGCTACAGATACGCAGTATTTT. This encodes CSAKSGGATDTQYF.

This clonotype was seen at least ten times. The chain recombines TRBV5-1 with TRBJ2-6, with 8 bases lining up with TRBD1. V lost 0 bases to trimming and J lost 0 bases; unmatched junction nucleotides: 11. The CDR3 covers 20 residues. In germline, CDR1 is SGHRS, CDR2 YFSETQ. CDR3 nucleotide sequence: TGCGCCAGCAGCTTGGAGCCAGGGGGCCTTCTCTTCTCTGGGGCCAACGTCCTGACTTTC. Encoded protein: CASSLEPGGLLFSGANVLTF.

J is TRBJ2-7 and V is TRBV9, with 7 positions matching TRBD1. V was clipped by 4 bases and J by 2 bases; unmatched bases: 6. The CDR3 spans 14 residues. Germline V CDR1 and CDR2: SGDLS, YYNGEE. The CDR3 bases are TGTGCCAGCAGCCCCGGACAGGTGACCTACGAGCAGTACTTC. Its translation: CASSPGQVTYEQYF.

This clonotype turned up a few times. The gene calls are TRBV15 and TRBJ2-1, with TRBD2 identical over 7 bases. Germline CDR1 is LNHNV and CDR2 is YYDKDF (reference sequence). Germline trimming cut 4 bases from V and 4 bases from J; bases unmatched to any gene: 16. The CDR3 spans 18 residues. CDR3 amino acids: CATSTVGTLAALYNEQFF. CDR3 nucleotides: TGTGCCACCAGCACAGTAGGAACCCTAGCGGCCCTTTACAATGAGCAGTTCTTC.

This clonotype was counted only a few times. The chain combines TRBV5-1 with TRBJ2-2; tentative D call: TRBD1 (6 bases). Germline lookup yields CDR1 SGHRS and CDR2 YFSETQ. V was clipped by 0 bases and J by 0 bases, with 9 bases between them. The CDR3 sequence is 16 residues long. CDR3 nucleotides: TGCGCCAGCAGCTTGGCCGGGACACCGAACACCGGGGAGCTGTTTTTT. Translating it yields CASSLAGTPNTGELFF.

This clonotype occurred a few times. The chain combines TRBV25-1 with TRBJ2-4; D may correspond to TRBD1 or TRBD2 (5 bases each). CDR3 length equals 12 residues. Germline values: CDR1 MGHDK, CDR2 SYGVNS. V shed 6 bases and J shed 9 bases, with 12 bases lying between them. DNA for the CDR3: TGTGCCAGCAGCCAGGGACCAGGCATTCAGTACTTC. Protein sequence: CASSQGPGIQYF.

The sample holds a few counts of this clonotype. The CDR3 nucleotides are TGTGCCAGCAGTCCCTCGAGAGGGGAGATTGAGCAGTTCTTC. Encoded protein: CASSPSRGEIEQFF. J is TRBJ2-1 and V is TRBV2, with D perhaps given as TRBD1 or TRBD2 (5 bases each). CDR1 is SNHLY, CDR2 FYNNEI, per germline. V was pared by 5 bases and J by 9 bases, with 17 bases between. The CDR3 runs 14 residues.

The chain links TRBV5-6 to TRBJ2-5; D assignment may be TRBD1 or TRBD2 (6 bases each). The germline CDR1 and CDR2 sequences are SGHDT and YYEEEE. The CDR3 contains 15 residues. Trimming removed 4 bases at V and 1 base at J, with 14 bases between. The CDR3: CASSRLGGLQETQYF. In nucleotides, the CDR3 is TGTGCCAGCAGCCGCCTCGGGGGCCTCCAAGAGACCCAGTACTTC.